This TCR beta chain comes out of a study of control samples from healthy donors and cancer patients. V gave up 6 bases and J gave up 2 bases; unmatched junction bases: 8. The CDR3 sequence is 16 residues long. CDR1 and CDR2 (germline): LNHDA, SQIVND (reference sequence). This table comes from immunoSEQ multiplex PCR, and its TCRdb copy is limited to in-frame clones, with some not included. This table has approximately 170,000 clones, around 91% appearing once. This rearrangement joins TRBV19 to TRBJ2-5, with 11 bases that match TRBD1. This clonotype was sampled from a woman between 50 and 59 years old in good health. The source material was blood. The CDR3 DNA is TGTGCCAGTAGCCGGGACAGGGGGACCCTACAAGAGACCCAGTACTTC. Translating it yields CASSRDRGTLQETQYF. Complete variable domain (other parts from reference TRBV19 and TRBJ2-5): DGGITQSPKYLFRKEGQNVTLSCEQNLNHDAMYWYRQDPGQGLRLIYYSQIVNDFQKGDIAEGYSVSREKKESFPLTVTSAQKNPTAFYLCASSRDRGTLQETQYFGPGTRLLVL.